This passage covers 29 T cell receptor beta chains from one sample sequenced in a study of T-cell memory formation after mild COVID-19. TCRdb redid the calling of the 5' RACE reads with MiXCR, one entry per CDR3 protein. This table holds roughly 170,000 distinct CDR3 sequences, approximately 18% found once. Sample: PBMCs or a T cell subset sorted from them (not recorded which). Every receptor here comes from a man aged 18 to 29 who had mild COVID-19 (a few samples of this study predate the infection). Cell type and time point are not known.

The sample holds a few counts of this clonotype. The chain recombines TRBV7-2 with TRBJ1-3; TRBD1 is a possible D gene (5 bases). This CDR3 spans 14 amino acids. V gave up 5 bases and J gave up 3 bases, with 11 bases separating them. Germline CDR1 is SGHTA and CDR2 is FQGNSA. This CDR3 is CASSLGGFGNTIYF. In DNA, the CDR3 is TGTGCCAGCAGCCTGGGGGGGTTTGGAAACACCATATATTTT.

This clonotype was observed a few times. This chain links TRBV18 with TRBJ2-1; D gene uncertain. There are 13 residues in the CDR3. The ends were cut back, 6 bases at V and 6 bases at J, with 12 bases in the middle. The germline V gene has CDR1 KGHSH and CDR2 LQKENI. The CDR3 DNA follows: TGTGCCAGCTCCCCGATTAATGGCAATGAGCAGTTCTTC. Residues: CASSPINGNEQFF.

Concerning this clonotype: The junction departs from germline at one end; a sequencing error may be responsible. The J gene is TRBJ2-5, the V gene TRBV12-3 or TRBV12-4; D gene unclear. This CDR3 has 12 residues. The CDR3, as DNA: TGTGCCAGCAGTTTTGTCGACTCGACCAAGTACTTC. Translated: CASSFVDSTKYF.

The rearrangement links TRBV7-8 to TRBJ2-1; D unclear. The CDR3 has 13 amino acids. Trimming left V 2 bases short and J 4 bases short, with 6 bases between. Germline V gene data show CDR1 as SGHVS and CDR2 as FQNEAQ. Here the CDR3 reads CASSLNKYNEQFF. The CDR3 DNA follows: TGTGCCAGCAGCTTAAACAAATACAATGAGCAGTTCTTC.

This clonotype came up a few times. The chain uses TRBV2 and TRBJ1-5, with 8 bases identical to TRBD1. Germline CDR1 is SNHLY and CDR2 is FYNNEI. The CDR3 is made up of 14 amino acids. The V gene end was trimmed by 7 bases and the J gene end by 7 bases; junction bases not matched to a gene: 9. The DNA of the CDR3 is TGTGCCAGCAAAGAGACAGGGGCAGGGCAGCCCCAGCATTTT. This encodes CASKETGAGQPQHF.

A few counts support this clonotype. The chain couples TRBV28 to TRBJ2-7; D might be TRBD2 (6 bases). Germline CDR1 and CDR2: MDHEN and SYDVKM. The V gene lost 6 bases and the J gene lost 1 base, with 10 bases spanning the gap. The CDR3 is 13 residues long. The CDR3 loop reads CASSPRGSYEQYV. The CDR3 bases are TGTGCCAGCAGCCCACGGGGGTCCTACGAGCAGTACGTC.

The chain carries TRBV5-1 and TRBJ2-5; TRBD1 matches at 10 bases. Germline V lookup: CDR1 SGHRS, CDR2 YFSETQ. CDR3 length: 17 residues. Trimming cost V 2 bases and J 4 bases; bases outside gene matches: 11. The CDR3 region has the DNA TGCGCCAGCAGCTTAAAATCCGGGACAGGGGTCGGAGAGACCCAGTACTTC. Amino acid sequence: CASSLKSGTGVGETQYF.

This chain uses TRBV27 with TRBJ2-2; no clear D. Per germline, CDR1 MNHEY and CDR2 SMNVEV (reference sequence). V was pared by 0 bases and J by 6 bases, with 8 bases between. The CDR3 extends over 14 amino acids. The CDR3 reads CASSLSTVAGELFF. The CDR3 DNA reads as TGTGCCAGCAGTTTATCAACGGTAGCCGGGGAGCTGTTTTTT.

Only a few counts were recorded for this clonotype. This chain links TRBV5-1 with TRBJ1-1; the D is unclear. Germline V lookup: CDR1 SGHRS, CDR2 YFSETQ. Trimming removed 4 bases from V and 7 bases from J, with 20 bases in between. The CDR3 runs 15 residues. The chain's CDR3 is CASSLARSGGREAFF. DNA for the CDR3: TGCGCCAGCAGCCTCGCGCGTTCGGGCGGGCGTGAAGCTTTCTTT.

Many counts were recorded for this clonotype. This rearrangement joins TRBV5-1 to TRBJ2-1; the match to TRBD1 covers 9 bases. Germline CDR1 and CDR2: SGHRS and YFSETQ. With 4 bases clipped from V and 6 bases from J, the junction kept 5 bases outside the gene matches. The CDR3 is made up of 14 amino acids. CDR3 bases: TGCGCCAGCAGCCGGGACAGGGCCCTCAATGAGCAGTTCTTC. It codes for CASSRDRALNEQFF.

The V call is TRBV7-2, the J call TRBJ2-7; 7 bases align to TRBD2. Germline V gene sequence: CDR1 SGHTA, CDR2 FQGNSA. The CDR3 consists of 12 residues. V shed 6 bases, J shed 8 bases, and the junction held 7 bases outside the gene matches. CDR3 nucleotides: TGTGCCAGCAGATTGACTAGCTTACAGCAGTACTTC. Protein product: CASRLTSLQQYF. The complete variable domain, with remaining parts taken from reference TRBV7-2 and TRBJ2-7, reads GAGVSQSPSNKVTEKGKDVELRCDPISGHTALYWYRQSLGQGLEFLIYFQGNSAPDKSGLPSDRFSAERTGGSVSTLTIQRTQQEDSAVYLCASRLTSLQQYFGPGTRLTVT.

V and J are TRBV7-2 and TRBJ1-4; D is possibly TRBD1 (5 bases). Between the trimmed V and J ends, which lost 5 bases and 0 bases, there was a span of 10 bases. Germline CDR1 and CDR2: SGHTA and FQGNSA. CDR3 length equals 15 residues. For the CDR3, the DNA is TGTGCCAGCAGCCGACAGTCTACAACTAATGAAAAACTGTTTTTT. Protein product: CASSRQSTTNEKLFF.

The chain couples TRBV27 to TRBJ2-2, with a weak D call TRBD2 (6 bases). The CDR3 loop spans 15 amino acids. V was shortened by 5 bases and J by 0 bases, with 10 bases between the two germline ends. In germline, CDR1 is MNHEY, CDR2 SMNVEV (reference sequence). The CDR3 DNA reads TGTGCCAGCAGTCGACTAGGATCGAACACCGGGGAGCTGTTTTTT. Its protein product is CASSRLGSNTGELFF.

The sample holds many counts of this clonotype. The J gene is TRBJ2-3, the V gene TRBV7-2, with a weak D call TRBD2 (5 bases). The CDR3 is made up of 16 amino acids. The ends were cut back, 5 bases at V and 6 bases at J, with 21 bases in the middle. The germline V gene has CDR1 SGHTA and CDR2 FQGNSA. This CDR3 is CASSLGGFRVEDTQYF. The CDR3 nucleotides are TGTGCCAGCAGCCTAGGAGGTTTTAGGGTCGAGGATACGCAGTATTTT.

This clonotype was observed a few times. The V and J genes are TRBV6-5 and TRBJ1-2; tentative D call: TRBD1 (6 bases). Between the trimmed V and J ends, which lost 6 bases and 1 base, there was a span of 15 bases. Per the germline V gene, CDR1 is MNHEY and CDR2 is SVGAGI. This CDR3 has 15 residues. CDR3 DNA sequence: TGTGCCAGCAGCCTTTACAGGGCTTTTAACTATGGCTACACCTTC. Its protein is CASSLYRAFNYGYTF.

By frequency in the sample, this clonotype is medium-sized. V gene TRBV24-1 combines with J gene TRBJ2-2; D uncertain. Germline V gene data show CDR1 as KGHDR and CDR2 as SFDVKD. This CDR3 is built from 15 residues. V gave up 3 bases and J gave up 3 bases, with 10 bases separating them. This chain's CDR3 is CATSDTRADTGELFF. The CDR3 coding sequence is TGTGCCACCAGTGATACCCGGGCCGACACCGGGGAGCTGTTTTTT.

This clonotype was seen at least ten times. This chain uses TRBV4-3 with TRBJ2-1; TRBD1 is a possible D gene (5 bases). Germline V CDR1 and CDR2: LGHNA, YSLEER. The CDR3 sequence is 13 residues long. V lost 3 bases and J 10 bases, leaving 13 bases between the germline ends. The CDR3 DNA sequence: TGCGCCAGCAGCCAGAGCAGGGAATCGGAGCAGTTCTTC. Its protein product is CASSQSRESEQFF.

V is TRBV4-3 and J is TRBJ2-1; 10 nucleotides agree with TRBD2. Trimming removed 3 bases from V and 3 bases from J; junction bases left unmatched: 5. This CDR3 contains 16 residues. Germline CDR1 is LGHNA and CDR2 is YSLEER. CDR3 nucleotides: TGCGCCAGCAGCCAGCCGGGACTAGCGAACTACAATGAGCAGTTCTTC. It specifies CASSQPGLANYNEQFF.

This clonotype was recorded a few times. The chain couples TRBV2 to TRBJ1-5; TRBD1 matches at 11 bases. The CDR3 is made up of 14 amino acids. The V gene end was trimmed by 6 bases and the J gene end by 7 bases; junction bases not matched to a gene: 5. CDR1 is SNHLY, CDR2 FYNNEI, per germline. CDR3 in DNA: TGTGCCAGCAGCTGGGGACAGGGGGAACAGCCCCAGCATTTT. This translates into CASSWGQGEQPQHF.

V is TRBV7-9 and J is TRBJ1-2; 8 bases map to TRBD1. The J segment lost 4 bases and the V segment lost 7 bases, leaving 11 bases of the junction unmatched. This CDR3 spans 15 amino acids. The germline CDR1 and CDR2 sequences are SEHNR and FQNEAQ (reference sequence). CDR3 sequence: CASTTGQTGVYGYTF. CDR3 DNA sequence: TGTGCCAGCACCACTGGTCAGACAGGGGTCTATGGCTACACCTTC.

This clonotype appeared a few times. V usage is TRBV3-1 and J usage is TRBJ2-5; no definite D call. Trimming shortened V by 7 bases and J by 5 bases, and 14 bases separated the two germline ends. The CDR3 loop spans 13 amino acids. CDR1 and CDR2 (germline): LGHDT, YNNKEL (reference sequence). The CDR3 here is CASTLSNGETQYF. The CDR3 DNA sequence: TGTGCCAGCACCCTCTCGAATGGGGAGACCCAGTACTTC.

In this sample, this clonotype turned up a few times. The gene calls are TRBV7-9 and TRBJ1-1, with D unresolved. Germline V gene lookup returns CDR1 SEHNR and CDR2 FQNEAQ (reference sequence). This CDR3 spans 11 amino acids. V lost 0 bases and J lost 4, with 0 bases in between. CDR3 bases: TGTGCCAGCAGCTTAGCCACTGAAGCTTTCTTT. It encodes CASSLATEAFF.

The rearrangement uses TRBV9 and TRBJ2-5, with TRBD2 matching over 9 bases. Trimming took 0 bases from V and 5 from J; bases not matched to a gene: 5. Germline CDR1 is SGDLS and CDR2 is YYNGEE. This CDR3 spans 15 amino acids. The CDR3 loop reads CASSVAAGGYETQYF. The CDR3 nucleotides are TGTGCCAGCAGCGTAGCGGCGGGGGGGTACGAGACCCAGTACTTC.

Notes on this clonotype: One end of the junction does not line up with germline, which may come from a read error. The CDR3 bases are TGTGCTAGCAGCTCCGGAGGGACGGGGGCGGAGACCCAGTACTTC. It is translated as CASSSGGTGAETQYF. This chain joins TRBV7-7 and TRBJ2-5; D possibly uses TRBD1 or TRBD2 (6 bases each). The CDR3 length is 15 residues. CDR1 and CDR2 from the germline V gene are SSHAT and FNYEAQ (reference sequence).

A few counts support this clonotype. The chain couples TRBV6-2 or TRBV6-3 to TRBJ1-4; D unclear. The germline CDR1 and CDR2 sequences are MNHEY and SVGEGT. This CDR3 region has 14 residues. V lost 6 bases and J 8 bases, leaving 16 bases between the germline ends. CDR3 nucleotides: TGTGCCAGCAGGGCCGGGATACGGAACGAAAAACTGTTTTTT. Encoded protein: CASRAGIRNEKLFF.

This sequence joins TRBV6-2 or TRBV6-3 and TRBJ1-5, with D tentatively TRBD1 (5 bases). The CDR3 has 12 amino acids. CDR1 MNHEY and CDR2 SVGEGT come from the germline V gene. Trimming cost V 5 bases and J 5 bases, with 7 bases left between them. The CDR3 reads CASSGGYQPQHF. CDR3 sequence (DNA): TGTGCCAGCAGTGGGGGATATCAGCCCCAGCATTTT.

The sample holds many counts of this clonotype. The junction and the germline gene differ at one end; a read error may be behind it. The gene calls are TRBV5-1 and TRBJ2-1; tentatively, D is TRBD2 (6 bases). Germline V gives CDR1 SGHRS, CDR2 YFSETQ. The CDR3 contains 14 residues. CDR3 loop: CASSLGGSYNEQFF. The DNA of the CDR3 is TGTGCCAGCAGCTTGGGGGGATCCTACAATGAGCAGTTCTTC. Drawing the rest from reference TRBV5-1 and TRBJ2-1, the complete variable domain is KAGVTQTPRYLIKTRGQQVTLSCSPISGHRSVSWYQQTPGQGLQFLFEYFSETQRNKGNFPGRFSGRQFSNSRSEMNVSTLELGDSALYLCASSLGGSYNEQFFGPGTRLTVL.

This clonotype has a count of ten or more. V gene TRBV20-1 combines with J gene TRBJ2-2; 12 nucleotides align to TRBD2. The germline V gene has CDR1 DFQATT and CDR2 SNEGSKA (reference sequence). V lost 6 bases to trimming and J lost 3 bases; unmatched junction nucleotides: 8. This CDR3 contains 16 residues. The CDR3 reads CSAAGTSGFYTGELFF. Here the CDR3 DNA reads TGCAGTGCCGCTGGGACTAGCGGGTTTTACACCGGGGAGCTGTTTTTT.

J is TRBJ2-5 and V is TRBV11-2, with D possibly being TRBD1 (7 bases). Germline lookup yields CDR1 SGHAT and CDR2 FQNNGV. The length of the CDR3 is 16 residues. V lost 4 bases and J lost 4, with 19 bases in between. Here the CDR3 reads CASSSIQQGRGETQYF. The CDR3 nucleotides are TGTGCCAGCAGCTCGATACAACAGGGGCGGGGAGAGACCCAGTACTTC.